A selection of T cell receptor beta chains follows, all from one sample in a study of radiotherapy plus CTLA-4 blockade in lung cancer. Sequencing was performed with immunoSEQ multiplex PCR; in TCRdb, only in-frame clones are kept and a portion is missing. The data hold around 82,000 clones, with roughly 79% observed a single time. This sample comprised peripheral blood, obtained from a patient treated with radiotherapy plus ipilimumab. The receptors come from a human donor with non-small cell lung cancer whose response to radiotherapy plus ipilimumab could not be evaluated. Some clones in this sample may be carry-over from other donors' samples. CDR3s include the opening cysteine and the closing phenylalanine or tryptophan. Fields, in order: J gene, V gene, D gene, clone size, CDR3 protein, CDR3 DNA. A D gene is named only where the DNA matches it firmly. Not all rows give a size; the values are once, few, many and, for expanded clones, a class.

TRBJ1-2,TRBV19,.,few,CASRGRSYGYTF,TGTGCCAGTAGGGGCCGTTCCTATGGCTACACCTTC
TRBJ2-1,TRBV5-1,TRBD1,.,CASSASGTGVRVNEQFF,TGCGCCAGCAGCGCCTCCGGGACAGGGGTGCGGGTCAATGAGCAGTTCTTC
TRBJ2-3,TRBV5-6,TRBD2,.,CASSFRSGGADTQYF,TGTGCCAGCAGCTTTAGGAGCGGGGGGGCAGATACGCAGTATTTT
TRBJ2-1,TRBV4-2,.,.,CASSQDRGGAYNEQFF,TGTGCCAGCAGCCAAGATAGGGGGGGAGCCTACAATGAGCAGTTCTTC
TRBJ2-5,TRBV30,.,few,CAWLKSQETQYF,TGTGCCTGGCTAAAGTCGCAAGAGACCCAGTACTTC
TRBJ2-7,TRBV28,TRBD1,.,CASSLGTGAYEQYF,TGTGCCAGCAGTTTAGGGACAGGGGCCTACGAGCAGTACTTC
TRBJ2-2,TRBV7-2,.,few,CASSLGAGNTGELFF,TGTGCCAGCAGCTTAGGGGCAGGGAACACCGGGGAGCTGTTTTTT
TRBJ2-7,TRBV9,TRBD2,.,CASSPTSGSNEQYF,TGTGCCAGCAGCCCGACTAGCGGGTCCAACGAGCAGTACTTC
TRBJ1-3,TRBV2,.,.,CASSGAGEGANTIYF,TGTGCCAGCAGTGGGGCAGGAGAAGGGGCAAACACCATATATTTT
TRBJ1-1,TRBV5-1,TRBD1,.,CASSQTGGRTEAFF,TGCGCCAGCAGCCAGACAGGGGGACGAACTGAAGCTTTCTTT
TRBJ2-3,TRBV5-4,TRBD1,.,CASSLIWTGRGGDTQYF,TGTGCCAGCAGCTTGATATGGACAGGGCGGGGTGGGGATACGCAGTATTTT
TRBJ2-5,TRBV19,.,.,CASRVGGQETQYF,TGTGCCAGTAGGGTGGGAGGTCAAGAGACCCAGTACTTC
TRBJ1-6,TRBV19,TRBD1,.,CASGDPTGINSPLHF,TGTGCCAGTGGGGATCCGACAGGGATTAATTCACCCCTCCACTTT
TRBJ1-2,TRBV5-1,.,.,CASSQDRNYGYTF,TGCGCCAGCAGCCAAGACAGAAACTATGGCTACACCTTC
TRBJ1-1,TRBV5-6,TRBD1,.,CASSSLRQGAVTEAFF,TGTGCCAGCAGCTCCTTAAGACAGGGGGCGGTTACTGAAGCTTTCTTT
TRBJ2-7,TRBV5-1,.,.,CASSLDRSYEQYF,TGCGCCAGCAGCTTGGACAGATCCTACGAGCAGTACTTC
TRBJ1-4,TRBV18,.,few,CASSPGTTNEKLFF,TGTGCCAGCTCCCCCGGGACAACTAATGAAAAACTGTTTTTT
TRBJ2-2,TRBV13,.,.,CASSFRDTGELFF,TGTGCCAGCAGCTTCAGGGACACCGGGGAGCTGTTTTTT
TRBJ1-5,TRBV7-2,.,.,CASSTQFRVINQPQHF,TGTGCCAGCAGCACTCAATTCCGGGTAATCAATCAGCCCCAGCATTTT
TRBJ2-7,TRBV5-1,TRBD2,once,CASSTGTSGGTYEQYF,TGCGCCAGCAGCACGGGGACTAGCGGGGGGACCTACGAGCAGTACTTC
TRBJ1-5,TRBV12-5,.,.,CASASGLVLTSSNQPQHF,TGTGCTAGTGCTAGTGGTTTGGTACTCACCAGTAGCAATCAGCCCCAGCATTTT
TRBJ2-2,TRBV15,TRBD1,.,CATSRGTGMRSGELFF,TGTGCCACCAGCAGGGGGACAGGGATGAGGTCCGGGGAGCTGTTTTTT